Below are 17 T cell receptor beta chains sequenced from a single sample in a study of T cell repertoires in cytomegalovirus infection. No antigens are known for them. TCRdb re-called the reads with MiXCR, one entry per CDR3 protein. The sample yields 340,000 or so distinct CDR3 sequences, 25% seen once. Sample: cultured PBMCs, taken from culture after CMV antigen stimulation. Receptors were obtained from a human donor in good health (CMV status not recorded). Some clones in this sample may be carry-over from other donors' samples.

This clonotype came up many times. V usage is TRBV19 and J usage is TRBJ2-2, with 8 bases lining up with TRBD2. V gave up 7 bases and J gave up 1 base; unmatched junction bases: 5. The CDR3 is made up of 15 amino acids. Germline loops: CDR1 LNHDA, CDR2 SQIVND (reference sequence). The DNA of the CDR3 is TGTGCCAGTACCCTTAGCGGGATGAACACCGGGGAGCTGTTTTTT. Amino acids: CASTLSGMNTGELFF.

This clonotype was found a few times. The chain has TRBV28 and TRBJ1-1; D unresolved. V gave up 5 bases and J gave up 4 bases, with 20 bases separating them. The CDR3 length is 16 residues. Germline CDR1 and CDR2: MDHEN and SYDVKM. This CDR3 is CASSSPLDAPTTEAFF. The CDR3 DNA follows: TGTGCCAGCAGTAGTCCCCTGGATGCCCCGACCACTGAAGCTTTCTTT.

This clonotype has more than one count but fewer than ten. This chain connects TRBV12-3 or TRBV12-4 to TRBJ2-5; D gene uncertain. This CDR3 region has 12 residues. Trimming left V 7 bases short and J 2 bases short, with 8 bases between. The CDR3 protein is CASTYLQETQYF. Written as DNA, the CDR3 is TGTGCCAGCACGTATCTTCAAGAGACCCAGTACTTC.

This clonotype was observed a few times. The chain carries TRBV12-3 or TRBV12-4 and TRBJ1-1, with unresolved D. V was clipped by 3 bases and J by 5 bases, with 10 bases between them. The CDR3 sequence is 13 residues long. The CDR3 region has the DNA TGTGCCAGCAGTTTCAGTGCGGCTACTGAAGCTTTCTTT. Residues: CASSFSAATEAFF.

The chain uses TRBV5-6 and TRBJ2-1; 9 bases are shared with TRBD1. This CDR3 contains 19 residues. CDR1 is SGHDT, CDR2 YYEEEE, per germline. V dropped 2 bases and J dropped 0; count of bases not matched to a gene: 12. The CDR3 here is CASSFNRGRTVYSYNEQFF. The CDR3 DNA is TGTGCCAGCAGCTTCAACAGGGGGCGGACTGTTTACTCCTACAATGAGCAGTTCTTC.

There are many counts of this clonotype. This sequence joins TRBV7-8 and TRBJ1-2; a weak D match, TRBD1 (6 bases). Germline V gene lookup returns CDR1 SGHVS and CDR2 FQNEAQ. Between the trimmed V and J ends, which lost 2 bases and 6 bases, there was a span of 16 bases. The CDR3 extends over 15 amino acids. The CDR3 DNA is TGTGCCAGCAGCTTAAGCACCCGGGGGGCGGATGGCTACACCTTC. Translated: CASSLSTRGADGYTF.

This clonotype was seen repeatedly, ten times or more. This sequence joins TRBV7-2 and TRBJ1-1; D gene ambiguous. Germline V gene data show CDR1 as SGHTA and CDR2 as FQGNSA. Deletions cut 1 base from V and 1 base from J, with 7 bases between. The CDR3 contains 14 residues. CDR3 DNA: TGTGCCAGCAGCTTAGGTCTTAGGAACACTGAAGCTTTCTTT. Encoded protein: CASSLGLRNTEAFF.

The chain joins TRBV7-2 to TRBJ2-7; D possibly corresponds to TRBD2 (6 bases). The CDR3 length is 15 residues. CDR1 is SGHTA and CDR2 is FQGNSA in the germline V gene. The V and J ends lost 0 bases and 5 bases respectively, with 14 bases between them. The CDR3 is CASSLASGEPDEQYF. DNA for the CDR3: TGTGCCAGCAGCTTAGCCTCGGGAGAACCGGACGAGCAGTACTTC. The whole variable domain, filled in from reference TRBV7-2 and TRBJ2-7, reads GAGVSQSPSNKVTEKGKDVELRCDPISGHTALYWYRQSLGQGLEFLIYFQGNSAPDKSGLPSDRFSAERTGGSVSTLTIQRTQQEDSAVYLCASSLASGEPDEQYFGPGTRLTVT.

The J gene is TRBJ2-7, the V gene TRBV18; D gene ambiguous. CDR3 length: 12 residues. Trimming stripped 6 bases from V and 5 bases from J, with 11 bases between. Germline CDR1 reads KGHSH; CDR2 reads LQKENI. As DNA, the CDR3 is TGTGCCAGCTCCCTACAGCCCCACGAGCAGTACGTC. This codes for CASSLQPHEQYV.

The chain couples TRBV29-1 to TRBJ2-5; D uncertain. CDR1 is SQVTM, CDR2 ANQGSEA, per germline. This CDR3 region has 15 residues. Trimming pared 4 bases from V and 1 base from J, leaving 16 bases between. The CDR3 DNA reads as TGCAGCGTTGGAAAGTGGTCGCGGCTCCAAGAGACCCAGTACTTC. The encoded protein is CSVGKWSRLQETQYF.

This clonotype was counted between two and nine times. The rearrangement uses TRBV12-3 or TRBV12-4 and TRBJ2-1; 8 nucleotides agree with TRBD2. V shed 3 bases and J 9 bases; nucleotides not matched to a gene: 10. The length of the CDR3 is 15 residues. The CDR3, as DNA: TGTGCCAGCAGTTTCAGAGGGAGCGGACTAGCTGAGCAGTTCTTC. It codes for CASSFRGSGLAEQFF.

The gene calls are TRBV2 and TRBJ1-2; perhaps TRBD1 as D (5 bases). The germline CDR1 and CDR2 sequences are SNHLY and FYNNEI. V lost 6 bases and J lost 2, with 10 bases in between. This CDR3 comprises 13 residues. This CDR3 is CASSRAENYGYTF. The DNA of the CDR3 is TGTGCCAGCAGCAGGGCCGAGAACTATGGCTACACCTTC.

This clonotype has only a few counts. The chain joins TRBV19 to TRBJ2-7, with 7 bases that match TRBD1. From germline, CDR1 is LNHDA and CDR2 SQIVND (reference sequence). J gave up 2 bases and V 5 bases, and 18 bases lay outside the gene matches. CDR3 length: 18 amino acids. CDR3 nucleotides: TGTGCCAGTAGTGTACTCTTTGGCCTTCGGGACAGCCCCTACGAGCAGTACTTC. Amino acid sequence: CASSVLFGLRDSPYEQYF. The full variable domain, with the rest looked up from reference TRBV19 and TRBJ2-7, is DGGITQSPKYLFRKEGQNVTLSCEQNLNHDAMYWYRQDPGQGLRLIYYSQIVNDFQKGDIAEGYSVSREKKESFPLTVTSAQKNPTAFYLCASSVLFGLRDSPYEQYFGPGTRLTVT.

This clonotype was detected ten times or more. J is TRBJ2-1 and V is TRBV12-3 or TRBV12-4; TRBD2 matches at 8 bases. Trimming took 6 bases from V and 5 from J; bases not matched to a gene: 3. The CDR3 is 13 residues long. The CDR3 spells CASRMGLDNEQFF. In DNA form, the CDR3 reads TGTGCCAGCAGGATGGGACTAGACAATGAGCAGTTCTTC.

The rearrangement joins TRBV11-2 to TRBJ2-1; maybe TRBD2 (6 bases). Germline assignment: CDR1 SGHAT and CDR2 FQNNGV. The CDR3 is 16 amino acids. Trimming took off 5 bases at V and 0 bases at J, with 14 bases between the two ends. CDR3 coding DNA: TGTGCCAGCAGCCCATTCGGGGGAAGCTCCTACAATGAGCAGTTCTTC. Amino acids: CASSPFGGSSYNEQFF.

This clonotype was seen only a few times. This chain uses TRBV7-2 with TRBJ2-1; D is unclear. Trimming cost V 5 bases and J 9 bases, with 17 bases left between them. Germline V gene data show CDR1 as SGHTA and CDR2 as FQGNSA. The CDR3 extends over 14 amino acids. The CDR3 DNA sequence: TGTGCCAGCAGCACCGCCGACCCAGGCGGTGAGCAGTTCTTC. Translating it yields CASSTADPGGEQFF.

This chain uses TRBV20-1 with TRBJ1-5; 9 bases are a match to TRBD1. CDR3 length: 14 amino acids. From germline, CDR1 is DFQATT and CDR2 SNEGSKA (reference sequence). Trimming cost V 6 bases and J 6 bases; bases outside gene matches: 9. CDR3 residues: CSAAGQGLVQPQHF. CDR3 DNA sequence: TGCAGTGCGGCGGGACAGGGCCTTGTTCAGCCCCAGCATTTT.